This T cell receptor (beta chain) was captured by sequencing in a study of T cells in Graves' hyperthyroidism and ophthalmopathy. Study details: Peripheral blood was secured at the point of initial diagnosis, before any treatment.

The CDR3 covers 15 residues. The J segment lost 6 bases and the V segment lost 4 bases, leaving 10 bases of the junction unmatched. The V gene's germline CDR1 is SGDLS and CDR2 YYNGEE. The source material, RNA transcripts, was used to amplify TCR beta CDR3 regions. TCR CDR3 underwent first-round RT-PCR with the HTBI primer set. TCRdb re-called the multiplex PCR reads with MiXCR, one entry per CDR3 protein. The top ten clones hold about 51% of a sample with 300,000 or so distinct CDR3 sequences, around 15% of them seen once. The receptor's source is a woman aged 60-75 years with Graves' ophthalmopathy. Sequenced sample: blood. The chain couples TRBV9 to TRBJ1-3, with TRBD1 identical over 7 bases. Here the CDR3 DNA reads TGTGCCAGCAGCTCGCTTCCAGGGGGTGAAAACACCATATATTTT. As protein: CASSSLPGGENTIYF.